This passage covers 4 T cell receptor beta chains from one sample sequenced in a study of metastatic and nonmetastatic thyroid tumors. Each patient came to thyroid surgery without any prior treatment (of any kind). TCRdb re-called the PCR reads through MiXCR. This sample has around 70,000 clones, with 15% to 20% found just once. The material sequenced was blood. All receptors derive from a female donor with papillary thyroid cancer or a benign thyroid nodule (not recorded which). Some clones in this sample may be carry-over from other donors' samples.

The rearrangement links TRBV30 to TRBJ1-2; tentative D call: TRBD1 (5 bases). The CDR3 runs 13 residues. Germline V gives CDR1 GTSNPN, CDR2 SVGIG (reference sequence). V lost 0 bases and J lost 8, with 13 bases in between. CDR3 bases: TGTGCCTGGAGTGTAAAGGGCCGGGACGGCTACACCTTC. Amino acid sequence: CAWSVKGRDGYTF.

This clone was seen repeatedly, ten times or more. This may stem from a read error, because a much larger clone lies one nucleotide away. CDR3 amino acids: CASSQLLAGEVPYDTRYF. DNA for the CDR3: TGTGCCAGCAGCCAATTGCTAGCGGGAGAAGTTCCGTACGATACGCGGTATTTT. The rearrangement joins TRBV4-2 to TRBJ2-3; 10 nucleotides match TRBD2. Germline CDR1 is LGHNA and CDR2 is YNFKEQ. This CDR3 contains 18 residues.

This clone was counted between two and nine times. The chain carries TRBV19 and TRBJ1-1, with D possibly TRBD1 on 6 matching bases. The V gene lost 6 bases and the J gene lost 0 bases, with 11 bases spanning the gap. Germline V gene lookup returns CDR1 LNHDA and CDR2 SQIVND (reference sequence). The CDR3 has 14 residues. The CDR3 sequence is CASRITGLNTEAFF. The CDR3 DNA reads TGTGCCAGTAGAATTACAGGGTTGAACACTGAAGCTTTCTTT.

This clone was counted at least ten times. J is TRBJ2-5 and V is TRBV14; D remains unclear. CDR1 and CDR2 (germline): SGHDN, FVKESK. Deletions cut 6 bases from V and 3 bases from J, with 5 bases between. The CDR3 covers 11 residues. Here the CDR3 reads CASSQKETQYF. In DNA, the CDR3 is TGTGCCAGCAGTCAAAAAGAGACCCAGTACTTC.